These 32 T cell receptor beta chains originate from one sample sequenced in a study of spatial heterogeneity in lung cancer. MiXCR, run by TCRdb on the 5' RACE reads, gives a single entry per CDR3 protein. The sample has 9,000 to 13,000 distinct CDR3 sequences, 6.3% seen once; the top ten hold 25% to 35%. As to time point: sample taken at primary tumor resection. Specimen: PBMCs, collected at surgery. Receptors originate from a male donor with early-stage non-small cell lung cancer.

This clonotype was detected ten times or more. CDR3 residues: CASSLENTEAFF. CDR3 DNA sequence: TGTGCCAGCAGCTTAGAAAACACTGAAGCTTTCTTT. V usage is TRBV7-9 and J usage is TRBJ1-1; D gene uncertain. Germline CDR1 reads SEHNR; CDR2 reads FQNEAQ (reference sequence). CDR3 length: 12 amino acids. The V end lost 1 base, the J end lost 2 bases, and 2 bases lay between the germline ends.

This clonotype was seen many times. V gene TRBV29-1 combines with J gene TRBJ2-1, with 7 bases fitting TRBD2. The J segment lost 0 bases and the V segment lost 7 bases, leaving 12 bases of the junction unmatched. Germline CDR1 and CDR2: SQVTM and ANQGSEA. The CDR3 is made up of 16 amino acids. CDR3 residues: CSAPIGGGSSYNEQFF. CDR3 in DNA: TGCAGCGCCCCCATCGGCGGGGGAAGCTCCTACAATGAGCAGTTCTTC.

This clonotype was found many times. The chain joins TRBV7-9 to TRBJ2-3; 11 positions agree with TRBD2. Germline-derived CDR1 and CDR2 are SEHNR and FQNEAQ (reference sequence). This CDR3 has 18 amino acids. Trimming removed 5 bases from V and 4 bases from J; junction bases left unmatched: 14. CDR3 bases: TGTGCCAGCAGCCACCCACTAGCGGGAGAAAGGGGGGCAGATACGCAGTATTTT. It yields the protein CASSHPLAGERGADTQYF.

This clonotype has a count of ten or more. V gene TRBV7-8 combines with J gene TRBJ1-1; D unclear. The CDR3 totals 15 residues. Germline-derived CDR1 and CDR2 are SGHVS and FQNEAQ. V lost 0 bases and J 3 bases, leaving 11 bases between the germline ends. CDR3 coding DNA: TGTGCCAGCAGCTTAGCGCTAAATAGGGACACTGAAGCTTTCTTT. The encoded protein is CASSLALNRDTEAFF.

This clonotype is categorized as medium-sized (0.01 to 0.1%). V is TRBV20-1 and J is TRBJ2-1; 7 nucleotides agree with TRBD2. This CDR3 region has 14 residues. Trimming cost V 0 bases and J 9 bases; bases outside gene matches: 8. The V gene's germline CDR1 is DFQATT and CDR2 SNEGSKA (reference sequence). CDR3 residues: CSARESSGGREQFF. Here the CDR3 DNA reads TGCAGTGCTAGAGAGTCTAGCGGAGGGCGTGAGCAGTTCTTC.

This clonotype came up many times. This chain joins TRBV2 and TRBJ1-6; D remains unclear. Germline values: CDR1 SNHLY, CDR2 FYNNEI. The CDR3 has 14 amino acids. Trimming left V 0 bases short and J 8 bases short, with 8 bases between. CDR3 DNA sequence: TGTGCCAGCAGTGAAGCCAGGATCCATTCACCCCTCCACTTT. It codes for CASSEARIHSPLHF.

This clonotype was seen only a few times. The gene calls are TRBV5-1 and TRBJ2-3; 8 bases match TRBD2. The CDR3 is 15 amino acids. Germline CDR1 is SGHRS and CDR2 is YFSETQ. V was clipped by 4 bases and J by 2 bases; unmatched bases: 6. This chain's CDR3 is CASSILAAFTDTQYF. The CDR3 DNA is TGCGCCAGCAGCATACTAGCGGCGTTCACAGATACGCAGTATTTT.

This clonotype was seen repeatedly, ten times or more. This rearrangement joins TRBV7-2 to TRBJ2-3; a weak D match, TRBD1 (6 bases). The CDR3 consists of 16 residues. CDR1 SGHTA and CDR2 FQGNSA come from the germline V gene. The V end was cut by 2 bases, the J end by 0 bases, with 12 bases between. The CDR3 nucleotides are TGTGCCAGCAGCTTACTGGACAGAACTAGCACAGATACGCAGTATTTT. Its translation is CASSLLDRTSTDTQYF.

Ten or more counts support this clonotype. The chain has TRBV29-1 and TRBJ2-4, with D tentatively TRBD1 (5 bases). V lost 7 bases and J lost 2, with 15 bases in between. The germline gives CDR1 SQVTM, CDR2 ANQGSEA. The CDR3 consists of 14 residues. CDR3 nucleotides: TGCAGCGAGGGGCCAGCTGGGACCAAAAACATTCAGTACTTC. It yields the protein CSEGPAGTKNIQYF.

This clonotype has just a few counts. The chain joins TRBV6-1 to TRBJ2-4; D may be TRBD1 (5 bases). Germline V gene lookup returns CDR1 MNHNS and CDR2 SASEGT. This CDR3 has 16 residues. V lost 4 bases, J lost 0 bases, and 13 bases lay in between. DNA for the CDR3: TGTGCCAGCAGTGGACAAGGACAACTAGCCAAAAACATTCAGTACTTC. It yields the protein CASSGQGQLAKNIQYF.

This clonotype was counted ten times or more. The CDR3 sequence is CASSVAQGISPLHF. CDR3 coding DNA: TGTGCCAGCAGCGTAGCGCAGGGTATTTCACCCCTCCACTTT. V usage is TRBV9 and J usage is TRBJ1-6, with D possibly being TRBD1 (5 bases). The germline CDR1 and CDR2 sequences are SGDLS and YYNGEE. V lost 0 bases and J 9 bases, leaving 10 bases between the germline ends. The CDR3 has 14 amino acids.

This clonotype qualifies as medium-sized. J is TRBJ2-7 and V is TRBV5-8, with unresolved D. The CDR3 covers 13 residues. V was trimmed by 0 bases and J by 2 bases, leaving 6 bases between them. In germline, CDR1 is SGHTS, CDR2 YDEGEE. As DNA, the CDR3 is TGTGCCAGCAGCTTGGGCGGACCCTACGAGCAGTACTTC. Its protein product is CASSLGGPYEQYF.

This clonotype was recorded a few times. J is TRBJ2-7 and V is TRBV20-1, with no clear D. The germline CDR1 and CDR2 sequences are DFQATT and SNEGSKA (reference sequence). The CDR3 runs 12 residues. V lost 3 bases, J lost 7 bases, and 13 bases lay in between. CDR3 DNA: TGCAGTGCTAGTCAGCCCGACGGGGAGCAGTACTTC. This translates into CSASQPDGEQYF.

This clonotype has at least ten counts. V is TRBV3-1 and J is TRBJ2-3, with D tentatively TRBD2 (7 bases). Trimming stripped 3 bases from V and 4 bases from J, with 20 bases between. Germline assignment: CDR1 LGHDT and CDR2 YNNKEL (reference sequence). The CDR3 is 17 amino acids. This CDR3 is CASSHPHRGGAADTQYF. The CDR3 nucleotides read TGTGCCAGCAGCCACCCCCATAGGGGGGGGGCCGCAGATACGCAGTATTTT.

This clonotype was detected a few times. The chain carries TRBV20-1 and TRBJ1-2; 9 bases match TRBD1. Germline trimming cut 6 bases from V and 1 base from J; bases unmatched to any gene: 6. The germline gives CDR1 DFQATT, CDR2 SNEGSKA (reference sequence). The CDR3 has 14 residues. As DNA, the CDR3 is TGCAGTGCCACACAGGGGGCTTTTAACTATGGCTACACCTTC. Translating it yields CSATQGAFNYGYTF.

This sequence joins TRBV20-1 and TRBJ2-7, with 7 bases that match TRBD1. The germline gives CDR1 DFQATT, CDR2 SNEGSKA (reference sequence). This CDR3 is 17 amino acids long. V gave up 0 bases and J gave up 0 bases; unmatched junction bases: 11. The CDR3 DNA sequence: TGCAGTGCTAGAGAGCGCTCCGGGACAGCGAGCTCCTACGAGCAGTACTTC. This translates into CSARERSGTASSYEQYF.

This clonotype was found many times. V gene TRBV7-3 combines with J gene TRBJ2-2; no definite D call. Trimming took off 2 bases at V and 1 base at J, with 8 bases between the two ends. Germline lookup yields CDR1 SGHTA and CDR2 FQGTGA. The CDR3 consists of 15 residues. Here the CDR3 reads CASSLGIQNTGELFF. In nucleotides, the CDR3 is TGTGCCAGCAGCTTAGGTATCCAGAACACCGGGGAGCTGTTTTTT.

This clonotype was counted at least ten times. CDR3 nucleotide sequence: TGTGCCAGCAGCTTATTTACAGATACGCAGTATTTT. Protein: CASSLFTDTQYF. The chain employs TRBV7-2 and TRBJ2-3; unclear D gene. Trimming took off 2 bases at V and 3 bases at J, with 3 bases between the two ends. The CDR3 is made up of 12 amino acids. Germline assignment: CDR1 SGHTA and CDR2 FQGNSA. Full variable domain (outside the CDR3, taken from reference TRBV7-2 and TRBJ2-3): GAGVSQSPSNKVTEKGKDVELRCDPISGHTALYWYRQSLGQGLEFLIYFQGNSAPDKSGLPSDRFSAERTGGSVSTLTIQRTQQEDSAVYLCASSLFTDTQYFGPGTRLTVL.

Many counts were recorded for this clonotype. The V call is TRBV6-2 or TRBV6-3, the J call TRBJ2-2; D remains ambiguous. CDR1 and CDR2 (germline): MNHEY, SVGEGT. V was pared by 0 bases and J by 2 bases, with 4 bases between. The CDR3 runs 14 residues. CDR3 protein: CASSYSDNTGELFF. In nucleotides, the CDR3 is TGTGCCAGCAGTTACTCGGACAACACCGGGGAGCTGTTTTTT.

This clonotype was counted at least ten times. The chain has TRBV15 and TRBJ1-5; no clear D. CDR3 length: 14 residues. From germline, CDR1 is LNHNV and CDR2 YYDKDF (reference sequence). V was cut by 0 bases and J by 1 base, with 4 bases left in between. The CDR3 sequence is CATSRDRSNQPQHF. The CDR3 nucleotides read TGTGCCACCAGCAGAGATCGGAGCAATCAGCCCCAGCATTTT. Combining the CDR3 with reference TRBV15 and TRBJ1-5 gives the whole variable domain DAMVIQNPRYQVTQFGKPVTLSCSQTLNHNVMYWYQQKSSQAPKLLFHYYDKDFNNEADTPDNFQSRRPNTSFCFLDIRSPGLGDTAMYLCATSRDRSNQPQHFGDGTRLSIL.

The rearrangement uses TRBV10-3 and TRBJ2-3, with 15 bases lining up with TRBD2. Germline CDR1 reads ENHRY; CDR2 reads SYGVKD. The CDR3 covers 15 residues. With V trimmed by 8 bases and J by 4 bases, 4 bases remained unmatched. The CDR3 here is CAIEGTSGGSDTQYF. In nucleotides, the CDR3 is TGTGCCATCGAGGGGACTAGCGGGGGGTCAGATACGCAGTATTTT.

This clonotype was recorded many times. This sequence joins TRBV7-8 and TRBJ2-3; tentatively, D is TRBD1 (5 bases). This CDR3 has 15 residues. From germline, CDR1 is SGHVS and CDR2 FQNEAQ. Trimming took off 1 base at V and 7 bases at J, with 15 bases between the two ends. CDR3 in DNA: TGTGCCAGCAGCTTAGTCGGGCAGGCAGGGAATACGCAGTATTTT. This gives the protein CASSLVGQAGNTQYF.

This clonotype is medium-sized in the sample. The V gene is TRBV10-1, the J gene TRBJ2-7; D is perhaps TRBD2 (5 bases). Per germline, CDR1 WNHNN and CDR2 SYGVQD (reference sequence). V dropped 3 bases and J dropped 1 base, with 7 bases sitting between them. The CDR3 extends over 13 amino acids. In DNA, the CDR3 is TGCGCCAGCAGTGATCGGGAATCCTACGAGCAGTACTTC. As protein: CASSDRESYEQYF.

This clonotype was found a few times. An end of the junction differs from the germline gene, which may be a read error. J is TRBJ2-1 and V is TRBV7-6; 8 bases align to TRBD2. This CDR3 contains 13 residues. From germline, CDR1 is SGHVS and CDR2 FNYEAQ. The CDR3 protein is CASSIAGMGEQFF. The CDR3 DNA follows: TGTGCCAGCAGCATAGCGGGAATGGGGGAGCAGTTCTTC.

Many counts were recorded for this clonotype. The rearrangement joins TRBV5-1 to TRBJ2-7, with TRBD2 matching 10 bases. The CDR3 is made up of 13 amino acids. V shed 10 bases and J 4 bases; nucleotides not matched to a gene: 8. CDR1 is SGHRS and CDR2 is YFSETQ in the germline V gene. The chain's CDR3 is CAVSSGSGYEQYF. CDR3 DNA sequence: TGCGCCGTCTCTAGCGGGAGTGGATACGAGCAGTACTTC.

This clonotype has only a few counts. The chain combines TRBV2 with TRBJ2-3; 7 nucleotides align to TRBD1. V lost 8 bases to trimming and J lost 2 bases; unmatched junction nucleotides: 13. The CDR3 contains 16 residues. Per germline, CDR1 SNHLY and CDR2 FYNNEI. The CDR3 reads CASQRGLLLLTDTQYF. The CDR3 region has the DNA TGTGCCAGCCAAAGGGGGCTCCTACTCCTCACAGATACGCAGTATTTT.

This clonotype qualifies as medium-sized. The CDR3 nucleotides read TGTGCCAGCAGAGAGCTCGGACTCCAAGAGACCCAGTACTTC. Encoded protein: CASRELGLQETQYF. The chain uses TRBV7-6 and TRBJ2-5; D perhaps matches TRBD2 (5 bases). CDR3 length: 14 residues. CDR1 is SGHVS and CDR2 is FNYEAQ in the germline V gene. V dropped 6 bases and J dropped 1 base, with 12 bases sitting between them. Supplemented by reference TRBV7-6 and TRBJ2-5, the full variable domain reads GAGVSQSPRYKVTKRGQDVALRCDPISGHVSLYWYRQALGQGPEFLTYFNYEAQQDKSGLPNDRFSAERPEGSISTLTIQRTEQRDSAMYRCASRELGLQETQYFGPGTRLLVL.

This clonotype was found many times. This rearrangement joins TRBV20-1 to TRBJ2-3; 7 positions match TRBD2. The CDR3 totals 15 residues. The V segment lost 5 bases and the J segment 3 bases; nucleotides outside the gene matches: 11. Germline V gives CDR1 DFQATT, CDR2 SNEGSKA (reference sequence). CDR3 DNA: TGCAGTGCTGGACGACTGGGGGGAGGGACAGATACGCAGTATTTT. It translates to CSAGRLGGGTDTQYF.

This chain joins TRBV12-3 or TRBV12-4 and TRBJ2-7, with TRBD1 matching over 7 bases. With 5 bases clipped from V and 4 bases from J, the junction kept 2 bases outside the gene matches. The CDR3 extends over 12 amino acids. The DNA of the CDR3 is TGTGCCAGCAGTCGGACAGGTTACGAGCAGTACTTC. Its translation: CASSRTGYEQYF.

V is TRBV11-3 and J is TRBJ2-1; no definite D call. CDR1 SGHNT and CDR2 YENEEA come from the germline V gene. V was cut by 3 bases and J by 4 bases, with 13 bases left in between. The CDR3 has 15 residues. CDR3: CASSFGQDTYNEQFF. Here the CDR3 DNA reads TGTGCCAGCAGCTTCGGGCAGGATACGTACAATGAGCAGTTCTTC.

The table lists this clonotype with many counts. The chain is built from TRBV28 and TRBJ2-1; the D gene is possibly TRBD2 (6 bases). The CDR3 covers 15 residues. Germline V gene sequence: CDR1 MDHEN, CDR2 SYDVKM. Deletions cut 6 bases from V and 8 bases from J, with 20 bases between. The CDR3 region is CASSRGTSSWYEQFF. Written as DNA, the CDR3 is TGTGCCAGCAGCCGAGGGACTTCCTCCTGGTATGAGCAGTTCTTC.

Many counts were recorded for this clonotype. The chain recombines TRBV27 with TRBJ2-5; D not resolved. Looked up from germline, CDR1 is MNHEY and CDR2 is SMNVEV (reference sequence). This CDR3 contains 13 residues. Trimming left V 6 bases short and J 2 bases short, with 10 bases between. In nucleotides, the CDR3 is TGTGCCAGCAGCCACCGGATACAAGAGACCCAGTACTTC. Translated, it gives CASSHRIQETQYF.